This T cell receptor beta chain was recovered during a study of control samples from healthy donors and cancer patients. The CDR3 is 14 amino acids. Germline CDR1 and CDR2: WNHNN and SYGVQD (reference sequence). V lost 2 bases and J lost 5; bases outside the gene matches: 4. Measured with immunoSEQ multiplex PCR; TCRdb has only the in-frame clones, and not every one. The sample holds tens of thousands of clones, 95% to 97% seen once. This receptor was identified in a woman between 25 and 40 years old in good health. This chain uses TRBV10-1 with TRBJ2-3, with TRBD1 matching over 7 bases. The sequenced material came from blood. The CDR3 bases are TGCGCCAGCAGTGAGGGGACAGAGGGAGATACGCAGTATTTT. Amino acid sequence: CASSEGTEGDTQYF.